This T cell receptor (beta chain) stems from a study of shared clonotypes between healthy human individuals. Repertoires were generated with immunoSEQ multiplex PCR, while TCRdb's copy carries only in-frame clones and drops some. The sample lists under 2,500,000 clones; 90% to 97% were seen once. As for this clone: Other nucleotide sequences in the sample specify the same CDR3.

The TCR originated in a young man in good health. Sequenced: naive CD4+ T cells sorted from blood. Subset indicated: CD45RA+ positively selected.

Here the CDR3 reads CASSLVGQGSGNTIYF. The CDR3, as DNA: TGCGCCAGCAGCCTCGTAGGACAGGGTAGTGGAAACACCATATATTTT. The rearrangement links TRBV5-1 to TRBJ1-3; 8 nucleotides line up with TRBD1. The CDR3 spans 16 residues. Germline CDR1 is SGHRS and CDR2 is YFSETQ. Losses at the gene ends were 4 bases for V and 3 bases for J; bases not matched to a gene: 9.